This record concerns one TCR beta chain sequence. The sample comes from a study of identical twins. V was trimmed by 2 bases and J by 2 bases, leaving 15 bases between them. CDR3 length: 16 amino acids. Germline V gene lookup returns CDR1 MGHRA and CDR2 YSYEKL. TCRdb fed the 5' RACE reads into MiXCR, producing one record per CDR3 protein. This table holds around 1.7 million distinct CDR3 sequences, roughly 35% found once. Every sampled donor was Caucasian and healthy. Sample: cord blood. The rearrangement uses TRBV4-1 and TRBJ2-5; no definite D call. This receptor was identified in a newborn girl in good health. DNA for the CDR3: TGCGCCAGCAGCCAACTCCCCGTCGCGCAACAAGAGACCCAGTACTTC. Protein: CASSQLPVAQQETQYF.